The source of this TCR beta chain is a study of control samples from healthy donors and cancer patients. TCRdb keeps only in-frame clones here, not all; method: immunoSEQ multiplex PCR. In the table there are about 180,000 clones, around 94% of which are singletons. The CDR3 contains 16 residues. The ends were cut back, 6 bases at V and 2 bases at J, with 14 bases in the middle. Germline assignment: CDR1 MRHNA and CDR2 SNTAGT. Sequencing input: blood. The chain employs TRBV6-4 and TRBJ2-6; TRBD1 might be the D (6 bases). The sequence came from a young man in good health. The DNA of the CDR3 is TGTGCCAGCAGCAATGACACAGGGACTGGGGCCAACGTCCTGACTTTC. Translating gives CASSNDTGTGANVLTF.